One and the same sample provided the 10 T cell receptor beta chains below, sequenced in a study of lymphopenia after photon versus proton radiotherapy. This table comes from immunoSEQ multiplex PCR, and its TCRdb copy is limited to in-frame clones, with some not included. The sample contains roughly 61,000 clones, roughly nine tenths of which appear only once. Specimen: peripheral blood, collected from a patient treated with proton-based radiotherapy. These TCRs come from a man older than 75 with esophageal cancer.

The chain recombines TRBV7-2 with TRBJ2-7, with 7 bases that match TRBD1. The CDR3 loop spans 14 amino acids. CDR1 is SGHTA, CDR2 FQGNSA, per germline. V dropped 5 bases and J dropped 2; count of bases not matched to a gene: 6. The CDR3 spells CASSLRQGPYEQYF. The CDR3 DNA sequence: TGTGCCAGCAGCCTTCGACAGGGCCCCTACGAGCAGTACTTC.

Of note for this clone: Other DNA variants within this sample encode the same CDR3. The gene calls are TRBV7-9 and TRBJ2-5; TRBD1 is a possible D gene (5 bases). There are 14 residues in the CDR3. V was cut by 0 bases and J by 0 bases, with 5 bases left in between. The V gene's germline CDR1 is SEHNR and CDR2 FQNEAQ (reference sequence). CDR3 coding DNA: TGTGCCAGCAGCTTAGCCAGGGACCAAGAGACCCAGTACTTC. Translating gives CASSLARDQETQYF.

The V gene is TRBV6-5, the J gene TRBJ2-3; D might be TRBD2 (6 bases). The CDR3 consists of 13 residues. With 9 bases removed from V and 4 bases from J, the gap between germline ends came to 14 bases. Germline CDR1 MNHEY, CDR2 SVGAGI. In DNA, the CDR3 is TGTGCCAGTAATACGGAGGGGCCAGATACGCAGTATTTT. Protein: CASNTEGPDTQYF.

This chain connects TRBV7-2 to TRBJ2-7, with D perhaps TRBD2 (7 bases). Germline V CDR1 and CDR2: SGHTA, FQGNSA. The CDR3 sequence is 14 residues long. V shed 6 bases and J shed 7 bases, with 19 bases lying between them. The CDR3 loop is CASSQLLRGGEQYF. CDR3 DNA: TGTGCCAGCAGTCAATTGCTCAGGGGAGGGGAGCAGTACTTC.

This clone was detected only once. The genes are TRBV4-3 and TRBJ2-7; tentative D call: TRBD2 (6 bases). V was shortened by 6 bases and J by 6 bases, with 18 bases between the two germline ends. Germline lookup yields CDR1 LGHNA and CDR2 YSLEER. The CDR3 runs 14 residues. Here the CDR3 reads CASSRDTGVGEQYF. The CDR3 DNA follows: TGCGCCAGCAGTAGAGACACGGGGGTCGGCGAGCAGTACTTC.

This chain connects TRBV6-1 to TRBJ2-1, with TRBD1 identical over 8 bases. The CDR3 runs 14 residues. Per germline, CDR1 MNHNS and CDR2 SASEGT. Trimming cost V 6 bases and J 7 bases; bases outside gene matches: 8. In DNA, the CDR3 is TGTGCCAGCAGACAGGGGGTTCTGGGTAATGAGCAGTTCTTC. Translated: CASRQGVLGNEQFF.

This clone was observed a single time. This chain joins TRBV6-5 and TRBJ2-1; 7 nucleotides agree with TRBD2. The CDR3 length is 15 residues. Germline trimming cut 8 bases from V and 7 bases from J; bases unmatched to any gene: 14. Germline loops: CDR1 MNHEY, CDR2 SVGAGI. The CDR3 sequence: CASGLWGREGNEQFF. CDR3 in DNA: TGTGCCAGCGGTTTATGGGGGAGGGAAGGAAATGAGCAGTTCTTC.

V gene TRBV16 combines with J gene TRBJ2-7; D possibly corresponds to TRBD1 (6 bases). The V end was cut by 3 bases, the J end by 3 bases, with 9 bases between. The CDR3 loop spans 13 amino acids. Germline V lookup: CDR1 KGHSY, CDR2 FQNENV. CDR3 protein: CASSHGTNYEQYF. The CDR3 nucleotides read TGTGCCAGCAGCCACGGGACAAACTACGAGCAGTACTTC. The full variable domain, completed using reference TRBV16 and TRBJ2-7, is GEEVAQTPKHLVRGEGQKAKLYCAPIKGHSYVFWYQQVLKNEFKFLISFQNENVFDETGMPKERFSAKCLPNSPCSLEIQATKLEDSAVYFCASSHGTNYEQYFGPGTRLTVT.

A note on this clone: Germline is not matched at one junction end, which may reflect a read error. The J gene is TRBJ1-1, the V gene TRBV6-6, with D possibly being TRBD1 (5 bases). Germline CDR1 reads MNHNY; CDR2 reads SVGAGI (reference sequence). CDR3 length: 14 residues. CDR3 residues: CASRSRVEDTEAFF. The DNA for the CDR3 is TGTGCCAGCAGGAGCAGGGTAGAGGACACTGAGGCTTTCTTT.

This chain uses TRBV14 with TRBJ1-1; D call uncertain. V lost 2 bases and J lost 3, with 13 bases in between. In germline, CDR1 is SGHDN, CDR2 FVKESK. This CDR3 is 15 amino acids long. CDR3 coding DNA: TGTGCCAGCAGCCAAAGCCAATTCGCGTACACTGAAGCTTTCTTT. It specifies CASSQSQFAYTEAFF.